This T cell receptor (beta chain) was recorded in a study of blood T cells in healthy people across ages. Findings and caveats of the study: Researchers report that TCR beta diversity correlated strongly with naive T cell percentage.

There are 14 residues in the CDR3. V shed 6 bases and J shed 2 bases, with 13 bases lying between them. Germline CDR1 reads MNHEY; CDR2 reads SVGAGI. The second PCR ran about 6 to 12 cycles with a sample-barcoded 5' primer and J-beta primers. The template-switch adaptor was a 5' adaptor with 12 random nucleotides. It tagged each cDNA molecule. There were at least 2.5 million CDR3-containing paired-end reads obtained from each sample. MiXCR, applied by TCRdb to the 5' RACE reads, yields one record per CDR3 protein. The sample lists approximately 900,000 distinct CDR3 sequences; about 44% were seen once. With respect to this clonotype: Antigen unknown.

Each of the donors had roughly 10 milliliters of peripheral blood drawn into EDTA-treated Vacutainer tubes. The chain joins TRBV6-5 to TRBJ1-1; unclear D gene. This clonotype was obtained from a young man in good health. Sequenced input: blood. Written as DNA, the CDR3 is TGTGCCAGCAGGCCGGGAGGGCCTAACACTGAAGCTTTCTTT. This gives the protein CASRPGGPNTEAFF.